This passage covers 28 T cell receptor beta chains from one sample sequenced in a study of shared clonotypes between healthy human individuals. Generated by immunoSEQ multiplex PCR, the TCRdb table keeps only in-frame clones and is missing some. This repertoire shows under 2.5 million clones, about nine tenths found once; its top ten account for roughly 0.34%. The material sequenced was naive CD4+ T cells from PBMCs. Subset indicated: CD45RA+ positively selected. These receptors all stem from a man between 18 and 29 years old in good health. Some clones in this sample may be carry-over from other donors' samples.

The CDR3 is CASSHRSSPTDTQYF. CDR3 bases: TGTGCCAGCAGTCATCGTTCCTCCCCCACAGATACGCAGTATTTT. This rearrangement joins TRBV6-5 to TRBJ2-3; D is unresolved. CDR3 length equals 15 residues. Germline CDR1 MNHEY, CDR2 SVGAGI. V lost 5 bases and J lost 2, with 14 bases in between.

The DNA of the CDR3 is TGTGCCAGCAGCTTAGTCAGGCTAGCGGGAGCCGATACGCAGTATTTT. This translates into CASSLVRLAGADTQYF. The V gene is TRBV7-8, the J gene TRBJ2-3; 10 bases map to TRBD2. Trimming removed 1 base from V and 6 bases from J; junction bases left unmatched: 7. The CDR3 has 16 amino acids. The germline CDR1 and CDR2 sequences are SGHVS and FQNEAQ.

This clone was observed a few times. This chain connects TRBV18 to TRBJ1-1, with 7 bases aligning to TRBD1. The trim removed 0 bases at V and 2 bases at J, leaving 3 bases unmatched. CDR3 length: 15 amino acids. Germline CDR1 is KGHSH and CDR2 is LQKENI. The CDR3, as DNA: TGTGCCAGCTCACCACCGTGGGACAGAAACACTGAAGCTTTCTTT. The encoded protein is CASSPPWDRNTEAFF.

J is TRBJ1-5 and V is TRBV6-1; possible D gene TRBD1, 5 bases. In germline, CDR1 is MNHNS, CDR2 SASEGT. The CDR3 has 19 residues. Trimming removed 4 bases at V and 1 base at J, with 23 bases between. The CDR3: CASSAVPGGRDWSNQPQHF. DNA for the CDR3: TGTGCCAGCAGTGCCGTCCCGGGCGGCCGGGACTGGAGCAATCAGCCCCAGCATTTT.

This chain joins TRBV28 and TRBJ1-1; no clear D. Trimming pared 4 bases from V and 7 bases from J, leaving 19 bases between. This CDR3 is 15 amino acids long. Germline CDR1 reads MDHEN; CDR2 reads SYDVKM. The CDR3 DNA sequence: TGTGCCAGCAGTTCCCCGGACTCAGGAGGTAATGAAGCTTTCTTT. Amino acid sequence: CASSSPDSGGNEAFF.

A remark on this clone: The sample carries other DNA sequences with the same CDR3. DNA for the CDR3: TGTGCCAGCAGCCCAGGGACAGTCAGCAATCAGCCCCAGCATTTT. Translation gives CASSPGTVSNQPQHF. J is TRBJ1-5 and V is TRBV11-2, with 7 nucleotides matching TRBD1. Germline values: CDR1 SGHAT, CDR2 FQNNGV. V lost 5 bases and J lost 1; bases outside the gene matches: 5. The CDR3 is 15 amino acids.

This rearrangement joins TRBV7-9 to TRBJ2-4, with 10 bases lining up with TRBD1. The CDR3 totals 13 residues. Germline CDR1 SEHNR, CDR2 FQNEAQ (reference sequence). V trimming: 7 bases; J trimming: 8 bases; junction bases outside the gene matches: 5. CDR3 region: CASTRGTGDIQYF. The CDR3 coding sequence is TGTGCCAGCACACGGGGGACAGGGGACATTCAGTACTTC.

The chain uses TRBV18 and TRBJ1-2; D is undetermined. The length of the CDR3 is 16 residues. V lost 0 bases and J 0 bases, leaving 11 bases between the germline ends. Per the germline V gene, CDR1 is KGHSH and CDR2 is LQKENI. CDR3: CASSPPGTLANYGYTF. CDR3 DNA sequence: TGTGCCAGCTCACCACCAGGAACTCTCGCTAACTATGGCTACACCTTC.

In this sample, this clone turned up once. The chain recombines TRBV5-1 with TRBJ1-2; D gene ambiguous. V dropped 0 bases and J dropped 8 bases, with 11 bases sitting between them. The CDR3 runs to 13 residues. Germline CDR1 SGHRS, CDR2 YFSETQ. Here the CDR3 DNA reads TGCGCCAGCAGCTTGGCCGGGTGGAGCGGCTACACCTTC. Residues: CASSLAGWSGYTF.

The chain carries TRBV28 and TRBJ1-2; TRBD1 matches 10 bases. The CDR3 sequence is 14 residues long. In germline, CDR1 is MDHEN, CDR2 SYDVKM. V shed 2 bases, J shed 8 bases, and the junction held 5 bases outside the gene matches. Written as DNA, the CDR3 is TGTGCCAGCAGTTTAGGTGGGACAGGGGAGGGCTACACCTTC. Its protein product is CASSLGGTGEGYTF.

This chain links TRBV7-2 with TRBJ2-5; D is unresolved. V lost 0 bases, J lost 4 bases, and 6 bases lay in between. The germline gives CDR1 SGHTA, CDR2 FQGNSA. There are 13 residues in the CDR3. The CDR3: CASSLAARETQYF. The CDR3 DNA reads as TGTGCCAGCAGCTTAGCGGCGCGAGAGACCCAGTACTTC.

This chain joins TRBV7-2 and TRBJ2-5; 11 bases agree with TRBD2. The trim removed 1 base at V and 4 bases at J, leaving 5 bases unmatched. Germline V gene data show CDR1 as SGHTA and CDR2 as FQGNSA. This CDR3 is 16 amino acids long. The CDR3 sequence: CASSLGLAGSAETQYF. The CDR3 region has the DNA TGTGCCAGCAGCTTAGGACTAGCGGGATCTGCAGAGACCCAGTACTTC.

The chain couples TRBV15 to TRBJ2-5, with D unresolved. CDR1 is LNHNV and CDR2 is YYDKDF in the germline V gene (reference sequence). V lost 5 bases and J lost 5, with 12 bases in between. The CDR3 is made up of 13 amino acids. DNA for the CDR3: TGTGCCACCAGCGCCGGAGTAAGGGAGACCCAGTACTTC. Its translation is CATSAGVRETQYF.

This rearrangement joins TRBV7-7 to TRBJ2-3; 12 bases are a match to TRBD2. Germline assignment: CDR1 SSHAT and CDR2 FNYEAQ (reference sequence). The CDR3 has 16 residues. With V trimmed by 5 bases and J by 3 bases, 6 bases remained unmatched. The CDR3 DNA follows: TGTGCCAGCAGCCTGCGACTAGCGGGAGCTACAGATACGCAGTATTTT. It is translated as CASSLRLAGATDTQYF.

This chain uses TRBV28 with TRBJ1-3; a weak D match, TRBD1 (5 bases). The CDR3 length is 16 residues. Germline V CDR1 and CDR2: MDHEN, SYDVKM. The V and J ends lost 6 bases and 2 bases respectively, with 17 bases between them. The CDR3 nucleotides are TGTGCCAGCAGGACCCCCAGGGAAATTGCTGGAAACACCATATATTTT. This sequence encodes CASRTPREIAGNTIYF.

The chain is built from TRBV7-3 and TRBJ2-7; 8 bases line up with TRBD2. J gave up 4 bases and V 7 bases, and 12 bases lay outside the gene matches. The CDR3 length is 15 residues. Germline values: CDR1 SGHTA, CDR2 FQGTGA. The CDR3 DNA follows: TGTGCCAGCAACAAGGGAGCGGGAGAGGTTTACGAGCAGTACTTC. This sequence encodes CASNKGAGEVYEQYF.

V is TRBV28 and J is TRBJ1-5, with 9 bases identical to TRBD1. Per the germline V gene, CDR1 is MDHEN and CDR2 is SYDVKM. The CDR3 covers 17 residues. The J segment lost 15 bases and the V segment lost 5 bases, leaving 23 bases of the junction unmatched. CDR3 DNA: TGTGCCAGCAGTCCCAGAACCGGGACAGGGCCACATCAGATAGGGCATTTT. It is translated as CASSPRTGTGPHQIGHF.

V and J are TRBV7-2 and TRBJ2-5; a weak D match, TRBD1 (6 bases). The V gene's germline CDR1 is SGHTA and CDR2 FQGNSA. CDR3 length equals 15 residues. The V end was cut by 5 bases, the J end by 4 bases, with 17 bases between. This CDR3 is CASSPQTGWAETQYF. The CDR3 region has the DNA TGTGCCAGCAGCCCTCAGACAGGTTGGGCAGAGACCCAGTACTTC.

This chain joins TRBV6-6 and TRBJ1-2; D unresolved. Trimming cost V 5 bases and J 5 bases, with 15 bases left between them. The length of the CDR3 is 14 residues. Germline V gene lookup returns CDR1 MNHNY and CDR2 SVGAGI (reference sequence). CDR3 bases: TGTGCCAGCAGTCCCCCCGGGGTCAGGTATGGCTACACCTTC. It is translated as CASSPPGVRYGYTF.

V gene TRBV9 combines with J gene TRBJ2-2; 7 bases line up with TRBD2. Unmatched junction bases numbered 5, after V lost 2 bases and J lost 4 bases. This CDR3 is 15 amino acids long. Germline V gives CDR1 SGDLS, CDR2 YYNGEE. CDR3 in amino acids: CASSVRGEPTGELFF. CDR3 nucleotide sequence: TGTGCCAGCAGCGTCCGGGGGGAACCCACCGGGGAGCTGTTTTTT.

This clone has only one observation. The CDR3 DNA is TGTGCCAGCAGCGATTCTGACCTACGTACGCAGTATTTT. Protein sequence: CASSDSDLRTQYF. V gene TRBV2 combines with J gene TRBJ2-3; no firm D call. The CDR3 loop spans 13 amino acids. The V gene's germline CDR1 is SNHLY and CDR2 FYNNEI. V shed 6 bases and J shed 8 bases, with 15 bases lying between them.

The genes are TRBV15 and TRBJ1-2; a weak D match, TRBD1 (6 bases). Germline V CDR1 and CDR2: LNHNV, YYDKDF (reference sequence). The CDR3 loop spans 13 amino acids. V gave up 7 bases and J gave up 8 bases, with 17 bases separating them. The CDR3 DNA sequence: TGTGCCACCACCCCCCGGATAGGGGGAGGCTACACCTTC. It encodes CATTPRIGGGYTF.

The chain links TRBV5-4 to TRBJ2-1, with D perhaps given as TRBD1 or TRBD2 (7 bases each). The CDR3 runs to 14 residues. Germline lookup yields CDR1 SGHNT and CDR2 YYREEE (reference sequence). V was clipped by 7 bases and J by 9 bases, with 20 bases between them. The CDR3 loop reads CASARGQGEGEQFF. CDR3 in DNA: TGTGCCAGCGCTCGAGGGCAGGGGGAGGGTGAGCAGTTCTTC.

The rearrangement links TRBV7-2 to TRBJ1-2, with a tentative D call TRBD1 (5 bases). CDR1 is SGHTA and CDR2 is FQGNSA in the germline V gene. V shed 5 bases and J shed 7 bases, with 17 bases lying between them. This CDR3 is 14 amino acids long. This CDR3 is CASSRYGGGVGYTF. The CDR3 DNA reads TGTGCCAGCAGCCGCTATGGGGGGGGAGTTGGCTACACCTTC.

With respect to this clone: Other DNA sequences of this sample code for an identical CDR3. The chain recombines TRBV5-4 with TRBJ2-1; no clear D gene. Trimming stripped 3 bases from V and 8 bases from J, with 6 bases between. Germline lookup yields CDR1 SGHNT and CDR2 YYREEE (reference sequence). The CDR3 totals 11 residues. The CDR3 DNA follows: TGTGCCAGCAGCTCCCGATATGAGCAGTTCTTC. It codes for CASSSRYEQFF.

The gene calls are TRBV7-2 and TRBJ2-4, with 16 bases fitting TRBD2. The CDR3 consists of 18 residues. The J segment lost 3 bases and the V segment lost 4 bases, leaving 6 bases of the junction unmatched. Germline lookup yields CDR1 SGHTA and CDR2 FQGNSA. The CDR3 loop reads CASSSGTSGRAVKNIQYF. The DNA of the CDR3 is TGTGCCAGCAGCTCAGGGACTAGCGGGAGGGCCGTCAAAAACATTCAGTACTTC.

The V and J genes are TRBV7-3 and TRBJ2-1; D not resolved. V lost 5 bases and J 5 bases, leaving 10 bases between the germline ends. CDR1 SGHTA and CDR2 FQGTGA come from the germline V gene. The CDR3 length is 13 residues. The CDR3 protein is CASSVNLDNEQFF. CDR3 DNA sequence: TGTGCCAGCAGCGTCAACCTGGACAATGAGCAGTTCTTC.

The gene calls are TRBV27 and TRBJ2-5; 7 bases are a match to TRBD2. The CDR3 runs 14 residues. V trimming: 5 bases; J trimming: 4 bases; junction bases outside the gene matches: 7. Looked up from germline, CDR1 is MNHEY and CDR2 is SMNVEV (reference sequence). The CDR3 loop is CASSGGGRVETQYF. The DNA for the CDR3 is TGTGCCAGCAGTGGCGGGGGAAGGGTAGAGACCCAGTACTTC.